This T cell receptor beta chain came from a study of T cells after yellow fever vaccination. The study's findings and limits: Clones that expanded after primary vaccination mostly reappeared after the booster (roughly 95% CD4, 75% to 90% CD8).

TCR cDNA, made by 5'RACE template switching, carried an added universal primer site and UMIs. One entry per CDR3 protein, called by TCRdb with MiXCR from the 5' RACE reads. Altogether a few hundred thousand distinct CDR3 sequences are present, 11% being singletons, with the ten largest covering 15% to 20%. Between the trimmed V and J ends, which lost 0 bases and 11 bases, there was a span of 13 bases. The germline V gene encodes CDR1 SGHKS and CDR2 YYEKEE (reference sequence). CDR3 size: 13 residues. This clonotype occurred a few times. As yet, its antigen is unknown. The clonotype originates from a man younger than 35 who received the YFV17D yellow fever vaccine. Sequenced here: PBMCs, sampled on the day of the first yellow fever vaccination. The gene calls are TRBV5-5 and TRBJ2-3; weak D call: TRBD2 (5 bases). The CDR3 DNA is TGTGCCAGCAGCTTGGCCGTTCCCGGGGAGCAGTATTTT. This translates into CASSLAVPGEQYF.